Each of the 26 T cell receptor beta chains below was sequenced from the same sample in a study of regulatory T cells in long-lasting Graves disease. The TCR beta library used iRepertoire HTBI primers with Arm-PCR amplification of CDR3. MiXCR, run by TCRdb on the multiplex PCR reads, gives a single entry per CDR3 protein. The sample carries a few hundred thousand distinct CDR3 sequences, under 25% recorded once. Time point here: persistent/refractory GD, antithyroid drugs over 5 years with positive TRAb. The TCR library was made from RNA that had been extracted from PBMCs in TRIzol. This specimen consisted of peripheral blood mononuclear cells (PBMCs), obtained when the disease was refractory, from a patient treated with antithyroid drugs. These receptors were taken from a female donor with Graves disease.

This clonotype was picked up a small number of times. This rearrangement joins TRBV15 to TRBJ2-7; D might be TRBD2 (6 bases). Trimming took off 0 bases at V and 6 bases at J, with 18 bases between the two ends. Germline CDR1 LNHNV, CDR2 YYDKDF (reference sequence). The CDR3 runs to 16 residues. The CDR3 here is CATSRDRVGGSVEQYF. The CDR3 DNA reads TGTGCCACCAGCAGAGATCGCGTGGGGGGTTCGGTCGAGCAGTACTTC.

This clonotype was counted many times. The rearrangement uses TRBV28 and TRBJ1-2; D is uncertain. The CDR3 has 11 amino acids. V lost 10 bases and J 8 bases, leaving 14 bases between the germline ends. Per the germline V gene, CDR1 is MDHEN and CDR2 is SYDVKM. This CDR3 reads CATTDLKGYTF. The CDR3 bases are TGTGCCACCACGGACCTTAAGGGCTACACCTTC.

This clonotype was found many times. This chain connects TRBV11-2 to TRBJ1-6; D gene ambiguous. CDR1 is SGHAT and CDR2 is FQNNGV in the germline V gene. Trimming pared 7 bases from V and 0 bases from J, leaving 10 bases between. The CDR3 extends over 15 amino acids. CDR3 in amino acids: CASKIMSSYNSPLHF. CDR3 bases: TGTGCCAGCAAGATAATGAGCTCCTATAATTCACCCCTCCACTTT.

This clonotype was seen more than once but under ten times. The V call is TRBV28, the J call TRBJ2-1; 11 positions match TRBD2. The CDR3 runs to 16 residues. V lost 5 bases to trimming and J lost 4 bases; unmatched junction nucleotides: 7. CDR1 is MDHEN, CDR2 SYDVKM, per germline. DNA for the CDR3: TGTGCCAGCAGTCCTATAGCGGGAGGGATTTACAATGAGCAGTTCTTC. This translates into CASSPIAGGIYNEQFF. The full variable domain, with the rest looked up from reference TRBV28 and TRBJ2-1, is DVKVTQSSRYLVKRTGEKVFLECVQDMDHENMFWYRQDPGLGLRLIYFSYDVKMKEKGDIPEGYSVSREKKERFSLILESASTNQTSMYLCASSPIAGGIYNEQFFGPGTRLTVL.

There are a few counts of this clonotype. The chain links TRBV6-2 or TRBV6-3 to TRBJ2-7; D is uncertain. This CDR3 has 14 amino acids. Germline V gene sequence: CDR1 MNHEY, CDR2 SVGEGT. The ends were cut back, 2 bases at V and 1 base at J, with 9 bases in the middle. The chain's CDR3 is CASSYEVGSYEQYF. The CDR3 nucleotides read TGTGCCAGCAGTTACGAGGTCGGATCCTACGAGCAGTACTTC.

This clonotype was detected ten times or more. This sequence joins TRBV6-1 and TRBJ1-2; the D is unclear. CDR3 size: 13 residues. From germline, CDR1 is MNHNS and CDR2 SASEGT. V gave up 6 bases and J gave up 4 bases, with 12 bases separating them. CDR3 in DNA: TGTGCCAGCAGCCGAGGACGGGTCTATGGCTACACCTTC. As protein: CASSRGRVYGYTF.

This clonotype has a handful of counts. The V call is TRBV15, the J call TRBJ1-3; no firm D call. V lost 1 base and J 0 bases, leaving 7 bases between the germline ends. The germline V gene has CDR1 LNHNV and CDR2 YYDKDF (reference sequence). The CDR3 contains 15 residues. CDR3 region: CATSRGASSGNTIYF. For the CDR3, the DNA is TGTGCCACCAGCAGAGGGGCGAGCTCTGGAAACACCATATATTTT. Full variable domain (outside the CDR3, taken from reference TRBV15 and TRBJ1-3): DAMVIQNPRYQVTQFGKPVTLSCSQTLNHNVMYWYQQKSSQAPKLLFHYYDKDFNNEADTPDNFQSRRPNTSFCFLDIRSPGLGDTAMYLCATSRGASSGNTIYFGEGSWLTVV.

The rearrangement links TRBV29-1 to TRBJ2-1; 7 positions match TRBD2. The ends lost 3 bases at V and 4 bases at J; junction bases unmatched: 6. From germline, CDR1 is SQVTM and CDR2 ANQGSEA. The length of the CDR3 is 14 residues. DNA for the CDR3: TGCAGCGTTGATGGCCTAGCGGATTACAATGAGCAGTTCTTC. Translation gives CSVDGLADYNEQFF.

This CDR3 is CASSLGAQTFRAETQYF. The CDR3 DNA is TGTGCCAGCAGCTTAGGGGCCCAAACCTTCCGGGCAGAGACCCAGTACTTC. The chain couples TRBV7-2 to TRBJ2-5; D ambiguous. Germline CDR1 reads SGHTA; CDR2 reads FQGNSA. Trimming pared 1 base from V and 4 bases from J, leaving 19 bases between. The CDR3 length is 17 residues.

This clonotype came up a few times. The chain links TRBV28 to TRBJ2-1, with 7 positions matching TRBD1. Germline trimming cut 6 bases from V and 8 bases from J; bases unmatched to any gene: 4. Germline V gives CDR1 MDHEN, CDR2 SYDVKM. This CDR3 is built from 12 residues. CDR3 sequence (DNA): TGTGCCAGCAGCGACAGGGCCCATGAGCAGTTCTTC. This gives the protein CASSDRAHEQFF.

Only a few counts were recorded for this clonotype. The rearrangement uses TRBV12-3 or TRBV12-4 and TRBJ2-3; 11 nucleotides match TRBD2. Trimming at V came to 6 bases and at J to 4 bases, leaving 3 bases not matched to a gene. The CDR3 covers 14 residues. For the CDR3, the DNA is TGTGCCAGCAGCCCGGGACTAGCGGCAGATACGCAGTATTTT. It is translated as CASSPGLAADTQYF.

Ten or more counts support this clonotype. The V gene is TRBV7-2, the J gene TRBJ2-5; 9 positions agree with TRBD1. This CDR3 is built from 11 residues. V dropped 5 bases and J dropped 14; count of bases not matched to a gene: 6. Per the germline V gene, CDR1 is SGHTA and CDR2 is FQGNSA. For the CDR3, the DNA is TGTGCCAGCAGCAACCGGGACAGGGTCTACTTC. It yields the protein CASSNRDRVYF.

This clonotype has a handful of counts. This chain joins TRBV7-9 and TRBJ2-7, with D uncertain. Germline lookup yields CDR1 SEHNR and CDR2 FQNEAQ (reference sequence). Trimming took 5 bases from V and 2 from J, leaving 16 bases between them. This CDR3 has 15 residues. The CDR3 DNA is TGTGCCAGCAGCCCCCTTACGTCCCCCCCCTACGAGCAGTACTTC. The encoded protein is CASSPLTSPPYEQYF.

This clonotype was observed a handful of times. This sequence joins TRBV7-2 and TRBJ2-7; a possible D gene is TRBD1 (5 bases). Trimming pared 0 bases from V and 6 bases from J, leaving 9 bases between. Germline CDR1 reads SGHTA; CDR2 reads FQGNSA. This CDR3 has 13 residues. CDR3 in DNA: TGTGCCAGCAGCTTAGCCGACAGAGCCGAGCAGTACTTC. Protein product: CASSLADRAEQYF.

J is TRBJ2-1 and V is TRBV18, with no clear D. CDR3 length: 15 residues. V was trimmed by 3 bases and J by 1 base, leaving 10 bases between them. The germline V gene encodes CDR1 KGHSH and CDR2 LQKENI. The CDR3 DNA is TGTGCCAGCTCACCCTCCCTTGATTCCTACAATGAGCAGTTCTTC. Its translation: CASSPSLDSYNEQFF.

J is TRBJ1-5 and V is TRBV30, with TRBD1 matching over 8 bases. Germline V CDR1 and CDR2: GTSNPN, SVGIG (reference sequence). This CDR3 region has 15 residues. The V gene end was trimmed by 1 base and the J gene end by 2 bases; junction bases not matched to a gene: 4. The CDR3 here is CAWSARGQGNQPQHF. The DNA of the CDR3 is TGTGCCTGGAGTGCCAGGGGGCAAGGCAATCAGCCCCAGCATTTT.

Notes on this clonotype: One base separates it from a far larger clone, so it is likely a read error. This chain joins TRBV28 and TRBJ2-5, with TRBD1 matching 7 bases. This CDR3 is 15 amino acids long. Germline V CDR1 and CDR2: MDHEN, SYDVKM. The CDR3 region is CASSRDRASQEAQYF. DNA for the CDR3: TGTGCCAGCAGCCGGGACAGAGCTAGCCAAGAGGCCCAGTACTTC.

The sample holds a few counts of this clonotype. The rearrangement uses TRBV7-8 and TRBJ2-6; 7 positions match TRBD1. This CDR3 spans 15 amino acids. Trimming removed 5 bases from V and 4 bases from J; junction bases left unmatched: 5. In germline, CDR1 is SGHVS, CDR2 FQNEAQ. CDR3 DNA sequence: TGTGCCAGCAGCGAGACAGGGCCCGGGGCCAACGTCCTGACTTTC. Translation gives CASSETGPGANVLTF.

This clonotype showed up just a few times. A much more abundant neighbour one base away suggests this may be a read error. This CDR3 reads CAIQTGGGYGYTF. The CDR3, as DNA: TGTGCCATACAGACAGGGGGCGGCTATGGCTACACCTTC. V gene TRBV2 combines with J gene TRBJ1-2, with 10 nucleotides matching TRBD1. V was clipped by 10 bases and J by 4 bases; unmatched bases: 6. The germline gives CDR1 SNHLY, CDR2 FYNNEI. There are 13 residues in the CDR3. Combining the CDR3 with reference TRBV2 and TRBJ1-2 gives the whole variable domain EPEVTQTPSHQVTQMGQEVILRCVPISNHLYFYWYRQILGQKVEFLVSFYNNEISEKSEIFDDQFSVERPDGSNFTLKIRSTKLEDSAMYFCAIQTGGGYGYTFGSGTRLTVV.

This clonotype has at least ten counts. The gene calls are TRBV28 and TRBJ2-7; 9 nucleotides align to TRBD2. The CDR3 extends over 15 amino acids. V trimming: 2 bases; J trimming: 7 bases; junction bases outside the gene matches: 9. Germline lookup yields CDR1 MDHEN and CDR2 SYDVKM. CDR3 sequence reads: CASSLTAGGPWEQYF. The CDR3 region has the DNA TGTGCCAGCAGTTTAACCGCGGGGGGGCCGTGGGAGCAGTACTTC.

The V gene is TRBV11-2, the J gene TRBJ1-2; D is undetermined. There are 13 residues in the CDR3. Trimming took off 2 bases at V and 6 bases at J, with 10 bases between the two ends. Germline V gene sequence: CDR1 SGHAT, CDR2 FQNNGV. The CDR3, as DNA: TGTGCCAGCAGCTTACAGAGGGCGGATGGCTACACCTTC. Amino acids: CASSLQRADGYTF.

The V call is TRBV10-3, the J call TRBJ2-4; 7 bases fit TRBD2. The CDR3 loop spans 13 amino acids. V lost 0 bases, J lost 10 bases, and 3 bases stayed unmatched. CDR1 is ENHRY and CDR2 is SYGVKD in the germline V gene. In nucleotides, the CDR3 is TGTGCCATCAGTGAGTCGGGGGGGGAGATTCAGTACTTC. Protein sequence: CAISESGGEIQYF.

This clonotype was recorded once. The chain employs TRBV6-5 and TRBJ2-2; D not certain. V lost 6 bases to trimming and J lost 5 bases, with 7 bases between them. Germline CDR1 MNHEY, CDR2 SVGAGI. The CDR3 covers 12 residues. The CDR3 DNA reads as TGTGCCAGCAGCTACGATACCGGGGAGCTGTTTTTT. Its translation: CASSYDTGELFF.

This clonotype showed up just a few times. This chain uses TRBV28 with TRBJ2-2; no firm D call. In germline, CDR1 is MDHEN, CDR2 SYDVKM. The CDR3 is 11 residues long. This CDR3 reads CAATRTGELFF. In nucleotides, the CDR3 is TGTGCTGCGACCCGGACCGGGGAGCTGTTTTTT.

This clonotype was found many times. The V gene is TRBV28, the J gene TRBJ1-1, with 8 bases matching TRBD1. The germline V gene encodes CDR1 MDHEN and CDR2 SYDVKM. This CDR3 is built from 13 residues. Unmatched junction bases numbered 7, after V lost 6 bases and J lost 7 bases. CDR3: CASSPTGEDEAFF. The DNA for the CDR3 is TGTGCCAGCAGCCCGACAGGGGAGGATGAAGCTTTCTTT.

This clonotype was detected once. The chain has TRBV7-2 and TRBJ1-3; 7 bases are shared with TRBD1. The length of the CDR3 is 15 residues. The ends lost 3 bases at V and 4 bases at J; junction bases unmatched: 6. Germline CDR1 reads SGHTA; CDR2 reads FQGNSA. In nucleotides, the CDR3 is TGTGCCAGCAGCTTGGACAGGTCGGGAGGAAACACCATATATTTT. Translated: CASSLDRSGGNTIYF.